Shown below are 9 T cell receptor beta chains from a single sample sequenced in a study of shared clonotypes between healthy human individuals. TCRdb's copy holds only in-frame clones and misses some; the assay was immunoSEQ multiplex PCR. The data show about 1,800,000 clones, with about 94% seen just once and approximately 1% held by the top ten. Cells designated naive CD8 were CD45RO-negative and were positively selected for CCR7, with terminally differentiated effector memory CD45RA+ cells excluded. The specimen was naive CD8+ T cells sorted from blood. The receptors were gathered from a man between 18 and 29 years old in good health.

The chain carries TRBV28 and TRBJ2-3; D might be TRBD2 (6 bases). The CDR3 totals 15 residues. Germline-derived CDR1 and CDR2 are MDHEN and SYDVKM. V gave up 5 bases and J gave up 2 bases, with 14 bases separating them. CDR3 coding DNA: TGTGCCAGCAGTCCCCCCCGGGGGAACACAGATACGCAGTATTTT. Its translation is CASSPPRGNTDTQYF. Variable domain in full (rest from reference TRBV28 and TRBJ2-3): DVKVTQSSRYLVKRTGEKVFLECVQDMDHENMFWYRQDPGLGLRLIYFSYDVKMKEKGDIPEGYSVSREKKERFSLILESASTNQTSMYLCASSPPRGNTDTQYFGPGTRLTVL.

The chain employs TRBV10-2 and TRBJ1-3; D is unclear. The CDR3 covers 14 residues. Germline lookup yields CDR1 WSHSY and CDR2 SAAADI. With 4 bases removed from V and 4 bases from J, the gap between germline ends came to 11 bases. In nucleotides, the CDR3 is TGCGCCAGCAGTGTACCGGAGCCGGGAAACACCATATATTTT. This encodes CASSVPEPGNTIYF.

This sequence joins TRBV2 and TRBJ2-3, with 14 bases aligning to TRBD2. J was trimmed by 1 base and V by 7 bases; bases with no gene match: 4. The CDR3 contains 16 residues. The germline CDR1 and CDR2 sequences are SNHLY and FYNNEI. The CDR3 bases are TGTGCCAGCACGCCGGGACTAGCGGGGGGCACAGATACGCAGTATTTT. Protein product: CASTPGLAGGTDTQYF.

The chain couples TRBV29-1 to TRBJ2-7; D could derive from TRBD1 or TRBD2 (5 bases each). CDR1 SQVTM and CDR2 ANQGSEA come from the germline V gene. The V gene lost 7 bases and the J gene lost 4 bases, with 17 bases spanning the gap. CDR3 length: 13 amino acids. CDR3 loop: CSADSGGGYEQYF. The CDR3 bases are TGCAGCGCCGACAGTGGGGGTGGGTACGAGCAGTACTTC.

The chain combines TRBV7-2 with TRBJ1-2; 9 bases line up with TRBD1. The ends lost 2 bases at V and 2 bases at J; junction bases unmatched: 3. The CDR3 extends over 15 amino acids. Per germline, CDR1 SGHTA and CDR2 FQGNSA. This chain's CDR3 is CASSLTGTGNYGYTF. The CDR3 nucleotides read TGTGCCAGCAGCTTAACCGGGACAGGGAACTATGGCTACACCTTC.

V usage is TRBV11-2 and J usage is TRBJ2-1; a possible D gene is TRBD2 (6 bases). V dropped 5 bases and J dropped 9 bases, with 17 bases sitting between them. The germline CDR1 and CDR2 sequences are SGHAT and FQNNGV. This CDR3 has 14 residues. This CDR3 is CASSAGLSGSEQFF. The CDR3 nucleotides are TGTGCCAGCAGCGCAGGACTATCAGGTAGTGAGCAGTTCTTC.

The table lists this clone with a count of one. J is TRBJ1-1 and V is TRBV30, with D tentatively TRBD1 (6 bases). This CDR3 is built from 15 residues. Germline CDR1 GTSNPN, CDR2 SVGIG (reference sequence). V lost 1 base, J lost 3 bases, and 15 bases lay in between. This chain's CDR3 is CAWSAYTEGDTEAFF. In DNA, the CDR3 is TGTGCCTGGAGTGCCTATACTGAGGGGGACACTGAAGCTTTCTTT. Supplemented by reference TRBV30 and TRBJ1-1, the full variable domain reads SQTIHQWPATLVQPVGSPLSLECTVEGTSNPNLYWYRQAAGRGLQLLFYSVGIGQISSEVPQNLSASRPQDRQFILSSKKLLLSDSGFYLCAWSAYTEGDTEAFFGQGTRLTVV.

V and J are TRBV28 and TRBJ2-2, with 10 bases fitting TRBD1. Germline V gives CDR1 MDHEN, CDR2 SYDVKM. CDR3 size: 16 residues. Trimming removed 8 bases from V and 7 bases from J; junction bases left unmatched: 13. CDR3 region: CASGSGQGETGGELFF. CDR3 DNA sequence: TGTGCCAGCGGGTCCGGACAGGGGGAAACAGGCGGGGAGCTGTTTTTT.

The chain links TRBV7-9 to TRBJ2-2, with TRBD1 as a possible D gene (6 bases). The CDR3 contains 14 residues. Per the germline V gene, CDR1 is SEHNR and CDR2 is FQNEAQ (reference sequence). The V end was cut by 3 bases, the J end by 3 bases, with 8 bases between. The CDR3 is CASSFRTDTGELFF. CDR3 DNA: TGTGCCAGCAGCTTTCGGACAGACACCGGGGAGCTGTTTTTT.